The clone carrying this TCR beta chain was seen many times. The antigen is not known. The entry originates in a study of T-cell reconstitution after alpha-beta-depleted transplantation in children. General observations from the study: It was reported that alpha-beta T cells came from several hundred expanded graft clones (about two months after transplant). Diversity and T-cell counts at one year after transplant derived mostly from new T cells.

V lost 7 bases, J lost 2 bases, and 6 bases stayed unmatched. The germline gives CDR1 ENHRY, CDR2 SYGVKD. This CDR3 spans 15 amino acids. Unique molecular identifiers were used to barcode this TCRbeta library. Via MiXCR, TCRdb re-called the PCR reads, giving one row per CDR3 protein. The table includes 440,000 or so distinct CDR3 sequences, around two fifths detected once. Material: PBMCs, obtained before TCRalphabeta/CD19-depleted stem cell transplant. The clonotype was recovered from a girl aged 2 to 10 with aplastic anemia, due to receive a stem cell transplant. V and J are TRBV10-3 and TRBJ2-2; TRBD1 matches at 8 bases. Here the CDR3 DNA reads TGTGCCATCATGCGGACAGGGTCCAACACCGGGGAGCTGTTTTTT. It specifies CAIMRTGSNTGELFF.